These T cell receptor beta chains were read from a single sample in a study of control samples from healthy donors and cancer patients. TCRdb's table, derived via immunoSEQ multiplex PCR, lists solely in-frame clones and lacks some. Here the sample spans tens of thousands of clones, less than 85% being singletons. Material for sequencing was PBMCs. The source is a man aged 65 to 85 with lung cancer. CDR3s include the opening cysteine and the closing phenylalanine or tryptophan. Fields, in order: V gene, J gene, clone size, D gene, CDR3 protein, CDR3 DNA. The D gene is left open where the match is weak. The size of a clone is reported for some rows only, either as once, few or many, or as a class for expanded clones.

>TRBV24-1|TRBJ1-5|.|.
CATSGFRTVFNQPQHF
TGTGCCACCAGTGGCTTTCGGACAGTTTTTAATCAGCCCCAGCATTTT
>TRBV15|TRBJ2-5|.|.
CATSRGHRLRVEETQYF
TGTGCCACCAGCAGAGGCCATAGACTTCGGGTAGAAGAGACCCAGTACTTC
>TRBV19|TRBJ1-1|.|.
CASSITENTEAFF
TGTGCCAGTAGTATTACGGAGAACACTGAAGCTTTCTTT
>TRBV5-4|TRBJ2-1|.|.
CASSGGFFAAADNEQFF
TGTGCCAGCAGCGGGGGGTTCTTCGCAGCGGCTGACAATGAGCAGTTCTTC
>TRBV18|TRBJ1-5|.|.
CASSPQAQINQPQHF
TGTGCCAGCTCACCACAGGCGCAGATCAATCAGCCCCAGCATTTT
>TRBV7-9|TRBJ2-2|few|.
CASSFGAGRTGELFF
TGTGCCAGCAGCTTTGGGGCAGGGCGGACCGGGGAGCTGTTTTTT
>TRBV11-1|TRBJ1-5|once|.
CASSSGQAGGPQHF
TGTGCCAGCAGCTCTGGTCAAGCCGGGGGGCCCCAGCATTTT
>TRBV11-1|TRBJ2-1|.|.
CASSLQLTYNEQFF
TGTGCCAGCAGCTTACAGTTAACCTACAATGAGCAGTTCTTC
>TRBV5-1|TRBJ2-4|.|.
CASSSENRDGNIQYF
TGCGCCAGCAGTTCGGAGAACCGGGACGGCAACATTCAGTACTTC
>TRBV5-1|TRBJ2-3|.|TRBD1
CASSQGQGTDTQYF
TGCGCCAGCAGCCAAGGACAGGGGACAGATACGCAGTATTTT
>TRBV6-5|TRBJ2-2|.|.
CASNGRGAGELFF
TGTGCCAGCAACGGGCGGGGCGCCGGGGAGCTGTTTTTT
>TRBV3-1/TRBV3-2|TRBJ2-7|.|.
CASVGTPSYEQYF
TGTGCCAGCGTCGGGACACCCTCCTACGAGCAGTACTTC
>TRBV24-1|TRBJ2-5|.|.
CATTGLQETQYF
TGTGCCACCACAGGGCTGCAAGAGACCCAGTACTTC
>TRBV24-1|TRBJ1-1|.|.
CATSEGTEAFF
TGTGCCACCAGTGAGGGCACTGAAGCTTTCTTT
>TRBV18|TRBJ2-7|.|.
CASSQGNYEQYF
TGTGCCAGCTCACAGGGAAACTACGAGCAGTACTTC
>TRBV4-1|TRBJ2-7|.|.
CASSQARQQSYYEQYF
TGCGCCAGCAGCCAAGCACGGCAGCAGTCCTACTACGAGCAGTACTTC
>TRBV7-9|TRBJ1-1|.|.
CASSLGRGDKNTEAFF
TGTGCCAGCAGCTTAGGCCGCGGGGATAAGAACACTGAAGCTTTCTTT
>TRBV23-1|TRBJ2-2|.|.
CASSQIGLIVENTGELFF
TGCGCCAGCAGTCAAATTGGACTCATCGTTGAGAACACCGGGGAGCTGTTTTTT
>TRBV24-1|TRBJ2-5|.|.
CATSDEGGGETQYF
TGTGCCACCAGTGATGAGGGGGGAGGAGAGACCCAGTACTTC
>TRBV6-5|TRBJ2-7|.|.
CASSRTDHEQYF
TGTGCCAGCAGTAGGACTGACCACGAGCAGTACTTC
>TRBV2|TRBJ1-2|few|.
CASSRDYGYTF
TGTGCCAGCAGTCGGGACTATGGCTACACCTTC
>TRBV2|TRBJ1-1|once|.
CASSAAFSTEAFF
TGTGCCAGCAGCGCGGCTTTTAGCACTGAAGCTTTCTTT
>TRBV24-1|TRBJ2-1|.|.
CATSDLRGVKFF
TGTGCCACCAGTGATTTGAGGGGGGTGAAGTTCTTC
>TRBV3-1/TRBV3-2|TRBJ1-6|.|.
CAAGSGGNSPLHF
TGTGCCGCAGGCTCCGGGGGGAATTCACCCCTCCACTTT
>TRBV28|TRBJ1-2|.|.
CASSLSVSGYTF
TGTGCCAGCAGTTTATCGGTCTCGGGCTACACCTTC
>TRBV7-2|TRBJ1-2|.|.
CASSRAGQNYGYTF
TGTGCCAGCAGCCGTGCAGGGCAGAACTATGGCTACACCTTC
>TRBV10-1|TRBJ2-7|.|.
CASRGVGQDEQYF
TGCGCCAGCAGGGGTGTGGGACAAGACGAGCAGTACTTC
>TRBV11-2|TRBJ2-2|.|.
CASSLPVTGGELFF
TGTGCCAGCAGCTTACCGGTCACTGGGGGGGAGCTGTTTTTT
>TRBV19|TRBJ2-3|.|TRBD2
CASSLAGGDTQYF
TGTGCCAGTAGTCTAGCGGGGGGGGATACGCAGTATTTT